The rows below give T cell receptor beta chains drawn from one sample of a study of beta chain features in type 1 diabetes. Repertoires were generated with immunoSEQ multiplex PCR, while TCRdb's copy carries only in-frame clones and drops some. The sample contains hundreds of thousands of clones, around 15% of which appear only once. The specimen sequenced was naive CD4+ T cells from blood. The receptors shown here come from a man younger than 30 in good health. Each CDR3 is given with its conserved first and last residue. Fields, in order: CDR3 DNA, CDR3 protein, J gene, V gene, clone size, D gene, CDR3 length. D genes are given only for firm matches. A row's size may be missing; if present it is once, few, many or a size class.

TGTGCCAGCAGCTCTGGGACAGGGATCACAGATACGCAGTATTTT	CASSSGTGITDTQYF	TRBJ2-3	TRBV7-9	-	TRBD1	15
TGTGCCAGCAGCTCGGGACAGGGGTTAACAGATACGCAGTATTTT	CASSSGQGLTDTQYF	TRBJ2-3	TRBV5-4	few	TRBD1	15
TGTGCCAGCAGCGTCCAGATTAACACCGGGGAGCTGTTTTTT	CASSVQINTGELFF	TRBJ2-2	TRBV9	-	-	14
TGTGCCAGCAGTTTAATCGGCATGAACACTGAAGCTTTCTTT	CASSLIGMNTEAFF	TRBJ1-1	TRBV28	-	-	14
TGTGCCAGCAGCGACCGCAAGGACACATTCAATGAGCAGTTCTTC	CASSDRKDTFNEQFF	TRBJ2-1	TRBV7-3	few	-	15
TGTGCCAGCAGTCCCCGGGACAGGGGGACGGCTAATGAAAAACTGTTTTTT	CASSPRDRGTANEKLFF	TRBJ1-4	TRBV27	-	TRBD1	17
TGTGCCAGCAGCCCCTGGGGGGTTGGGGAGACCCAGTACTTC	CASSPWGVGETQYF	TRBJ2-5	TRBV7-2	few	-	14
TGTGCCAGCAGCTTAGGGGTGACTCACAATGAGCAGTTCTTC	CASSLGVTHNEQFF	TRBJ2-1	TRBV11-1	-	-	14
TGTGCCAGCAGTAAGCGGGACTCACAAGAGACCCAGTACTTC	CASSKRDSQETQYF	TRBJ2-5	TRBV28	-	TRBD2	14
TGTGCCAGCGTAGAGGGTGGACGGAAGAATGAAAAACTGTTTTTT	CASVEGGRKNEKLFF	TRBJ1-4	TRBV25-1	few	-	15
TGTGCCATACGACAGGGTGGTAAAGGCTACACCTTC	CAIRQGGKGYTF	TRBJ1-2	TRBV10-3	few	TRBD1	12
TGTGCCAGCAATCCGGGACAGAGCTACGAGCAGTACTTC	CASNPGQSYEQYF	TRBJ2-7	TRBV28	-	TRBD1	13
TGTGCCAGCAGTGGGGACATGAACACTGAAGCTTTCTTT	CASSGDMNTEAFF	TRBJ1-1	TRBV2	-	-	13
TGCAGCGTTGGCGCAAACCAAGAGACCCAGTACTTC	CSVGANQETQYF	TRBJ2-5	TRBV29-1	-	-	12